This T cell receptor beta chain was sequenced in a study of T-cell memory formation after mild COVID-19. Study-level background: Largely donor-specific TCR clusters were found.

Details on this clonotype: Its specificity is unknown.

MiXCR, run by TCRdb on the 5' RACE reads, gives a single entry per CDR3 protein. The data contain around 320,000 distinct CDR3 sequences, roughly an eighth of them singletons. Study-wide results and limits: CD4+ contracting clones were found mainly in CM and EM, and CD8+ ones in EMRA.

The CDR3 spans 12 residues. Germline values: CDR1 MNHEY, CDR2 SVGEGT. Trimming removed 7 bases from V and 4 bases from J, with 10 bases in between. The clonotype comes from a man aged 18-30 years who had mild COVID-19 (a few samples of this study predate the infection). Cell type and time point are not known. The sample comprised PBMCs or a T cell subset sorted from them (not recorded which). The chain links TRBV6-2 or TRBV6-3 to TRBJ2-5; D remains ambiguous. DNA for the CDR3: TGTGCCAGCAATTTACAAGGAGAGACCCAGTACTTC. This gives the protein CASNLQGETQYF.